This TCR beta chain was observed in a study of Ad26.COV2.S vaccination and SARS-CoV-2 variants (dated by TCRdb to about 2021). With respect to the entire study: Vaccine-arm donors were drawn from COV1001, a multicentre, randomized, double-blind, placebo-controlled phase I-IIa trial of Ad26.COV2.S in healthy adults. The specificity and breadth of SARS-CoV-2-reactive T cell receptors after Ad26.COV2.S vaccination were assessed by TCRbeta repertoire sequencing. Ad26.COV2.S was administered intramuscularly at a dose of 5x10^10 or 1x10^11 viral particles, either as one shot or as two shots given 56 days apart. Trial participants were randomized into five groups of five, in which low-dose or high-dose Ad26.COV2.S was given once or twice, or placebo was given on both occasions. Investigators did not know the trial group allocation while performing experiments and assessing outcomes. The TCR-sequenced set comprised about 32 samples: about 19 Ad26.COV2.S vaccine recipients, 5 placebo recipients and 8 SARS-CoV-2 convalescent individuals.

Points the paper makes about the study in general: Higher spike-specific TCR breadth was observed in Ad26.COV2.S recipients than in placebo recipients (P = 0.0014). After vaccination, spike-specific CD8+ and CD4+ T cell responses were reported to show substantial breadth. Comparing responses between vaccine doses or regimens was not something the study was powered to do. Vaccine and placebo recipients had similar non-spike TCR breadth, a finding consistent with the vaccine containing only spike. According to the authors, total T cell responses may have been underestimated by the TCR breadth and depth analyses.

The immunoSEQ Assay was the method used to sequence TCRbeta CDR3 regions. After extraction, genomic DNA underwent amplification by bias-controlled multiplex PCR, followed by high-throughput sequencing. Concerning the study's data processing: To quantify the absolute abundance of each unique TCRbeta CDR3 region, sequences were collapsed and filtered. Usable DNA was measured by amplifying reference genes present in all nucleated cells, and TCRbeta template counts were normalized to that usable DNA to estimate T cell fraction. Repertoire TCRs were annotated as SARS-CoV-2-specific by exact matching of V gene, CDR3 amino acid sequence and J gene to a known reactive TCR set. The reference SARS-CoV-2 TCR set was obtained from MIRA and was filtered for enrichment in COVID-19-positive ImmuneCODE repertoires, whereby public or cross-reactive TCRs were removed. Drawing on the MIRA antigens, annotated TCRs were analysed further at the level of specific ORF or position within ORF. Depth was the summed frequency of annotated unique rearrangements, while breadth was defined as annotated unique rearrangements over total unique productive rearrangements. TCR breadth was compared between groups using two-sided Wilcoxon rank-sum tests. In its TCRdb copy, this immuneACCESS table keeps in-frame sequences only and misses some clones. Where compared with another copy, unresolved V genes explain less than half of these, and the others have no known cause. Clone size and V and J calls were adopted from that table, with D and trimming inferred from the DNA. The sample table shows 300,000 to 400,000 clones, and over 80% are seen once. 2% to 2.5% of the sample rests with the top ten.

The treatment or condition label here, explained by the study, means: 15 to 20 received Ad26.COV2.S at low or high dose, single or two shots; 5 received placebo; per-sample allocation not given. For vaccine and placebo recipients, repertoires were sequenced using samples collected on day 63 after the first injection. Cohort 1b enrolled 20 to 30 adults aged 18-55 years at a single site in Boston, USA, between 29 July and 7 August 2020. As a vaccine, Ad26.COV2.S was a replication-incompetent adenovirus type 26 vector that expressed a prefusion-stabilized SARS-CoV-2 spike protein derived from the original Wuhan strain. CDR3 length: 16 amino acids, cysteine to phenylalanine. The entry retains the CDR3 DNA only, 48 bases that are in frame from base 1. V lost 5 bases and J lost 2 bases; the stretch between them is 17 bases long. CDR1 and CDR2, looked up from the germline V gene (reference sequence), are SEHNR and FQNEAQ.

Comments on this clone: Its antigen remains undetermined. No base-level quality is on record; no much larger clone is a single base apart.

This clonotype was obtained from a person aged 18-60 years who received the Ad26.COV2.S COVID-19 vaccine or a placebo. The sample was peripheral blood, taken in a trial of Ad26.COV2.S vaccine versus placebo. The sequence links TRBV7-9 to TRBJ2-3; a weak D assignment points to TRBD2 (7 bases agree). The bases are TGTGCCAGCAGCCCTACCCGGGGGGCTTACACAGATACGCAGTATTTT. Its translation is CASSPTRGAYTDTQYF.